This TCR beta chain was sequenced for a study of somatic mutations in cytotoxic T cells in rheumatoid arthritis. Data came from immunoSEQ multiplex PCR; TCRdb stores just in-frame clones and leaves some out. The sample holds some 23,000 clones, 70% to 90% seen once. Germline CDR1 PRHDT, CDR2 FYEKMQ (reference sequence). Trimming removed 4 bases at V and 1 base at J, with 10 bases between. The length of the CDR3 is 14 residues. V usage is TRBV13 and J usage is TRBJ1-1, with D maybe TRBD1 (5 bases). Sequencing was done on a sample of CD8+ T cells sorted from blood. The sequence was collected from an adult with rheumatoid arthritis. The CDR3 bases are TGTGCCAGCAGCTACCTGGGGGGGAACACTGAAGCTTTCTTT. Encoded protein: CASSYLGGNTEAFF. Full variable domain (outside the CDR3, taken from reference TRBV13 and TRBJ1-1): AAGVIQSPRHLIKEKRETATLKCYPIPRHDTVYWYQQGPGQDPQFLISFYEKMQSDKGSIPDRFSAQQFSDYHSELNMSSLELGDSALYFCASSYLGGNTEAFFGQGTRLTVV.